The 15 T cell receptor beta chains reported below all come from one sample, sequenced in a study of CD8+ T cells in alopecia areata. As the sequencing template, cDNA was produced by extracting RNA and reverse transcribing it. Clones were sequenced by immunoSEQ multiplex PCR, and TCRdb holds only the in-frame ones, with some missing. This sample has 150,000 to 200,000 clones, with about 65% found just once. Stated treatment: oral pan-JAK inhibitor, 5-10 mg twice daily. The sequencing used CD4+ T cells sorted from blood, collected around week 50, from a patient treated with tofacitinib. The receptors were sampled from a human donor with alopecia areata.

In its sample, this clone was seen once. The V call is TRBV30, the J call TRBJ2-5; TRBD1 aligns across 9 bases. Germline V gene data show CDR1 as GTSNPN and CDR2 as SVGIG (reference sequence). The CDR3 consists of 13 residues. Trimming cost V 6 bases and J 2 bases; bases outside gene matches: 4. CDR3 amino acids: CACTGTGQETQYF. The DNA for the CDR3 is TGTGCCTGTACCGGGACAGGGCAAGAGACCCAGTACTTC.

V usage is TRBV29-1 and J usage is TRBJ2-2; TRBD2 matches at 13 bases. CDR3 length equals 15 residues. The germline V gene encodes CDR1 SQVTM and CDR2 ANQGSEA. Trimming removed 8 bases from V and 8 bases from J; junction bases left unmatched: 11. CDR3 coding DNA: TGCAGCCATGCGACTAGCGGGGGGAGAAATGGGGAGCTGTTTTTT. This codes for CSHATSGGRNGELFF.

This clone appeared a few times. Other nucleotide sequences from this sample produce the same CDR3. This CDR3 reads CSARDSNYGYTF. Written as DNA, the CDR3 is TGCAGCGCCCGGGACAGCAACTATGGCTACACCTTC. V is TRBV29-1 and J is TRBJ1-2; TRBD1 matches 7 bases. The junction had 4 bases not matched to a gene; V was cut back by 7 bases and J by 2 bases. The germline gives CDR1 SQVTM, CDR2 ANQGSEA. This CDR3 region has 12 residues.

This chain connects TRBV5-1 to TRBJ2-3, with D possibly matching TRBD1 (6 bases). This CDR3 has 15 residues. The V gene lost 4 bases and the J gene lost 2 bases, with 14 bases spanning the gap. Germline-derived CDR1 and CDR2 are SGHRS and YFSETQ. The CDR3 reads CASSRDTTATDTQYF. The CDR3 nucleotides are TGCGCCAGCAGCAGGGACACCACTGCCACAGATACGCAGTATTTT. The variable domain in full, with the rest retrieved from reference TRBV5-1 and TRBJ2-3, is KAGVTQTPRYLIKTRGQQVTLSCSPISGHRSVSWYQQTPGQGLQFLFEYFSETQRNKGNFPGRFSGRQFSNSRSEMNVSTLELGDSALYLCASSRDTTATDTQYFGPGTRLTVL.

This sequence joins TRBV10-2 and TRBJ2-5; a possible D gene is TRBD2 (6 bases). There are 13 residues in the CDR3. V shed 4 bases and J shed 4 bases, with 10 bases lying between them. Germline assignment: CDR1 WSHSY and CDR2 SAAADI. CDR3 sequence: CASSGSAGETQYF. The DNA for the CDR3 is TGCGCCAGCAGTGGCTCAGCGGGAGAGACCCAGTACTTC.

A word on this clone: Within the sample, other DNA sequences also encode this same CDR3. The chain has TRBV29-1 and TRBJ1-2, with 8 bases matching TRBD1. Germline V lookup: CDR1 SQVTM, CDR2 ANQGSEA. CDR3 length: 11 amino acids. V shed 6 bases, J shed 8 bases, and the junction held 5 bases outside the gene matches. This CDR3 is CSVQGAEGYTF. The CDR3 bases are TGCAGCGTCCAGGGGGCGGAGGGCTACACCTTC.

The V call is TRBV29-1, the J call TRBJ2-3; perhaps D is TRBD1 or TRBD2 (6 bases each). From germline, CDR1 is SQVTM and CDR2 ANQGSEA. The V gene lost 4 bases and the J gene lost 6 bases, with 14 bases spanning the gap. This CDR3 contains 13 residues. The DNA for the CDR3 is TGCAGCGTTGCAGGGGCGAGCGGGGATACGCAGTATTTT. Protein sequence: CSVAGASGDTQYF.

CDR3 protein: CASSQVETQYF. The CDR3 bases are TGTGCCAGCAGCCAAGTGGAGACCCAGTACTTC. This sequence joins TRBV14 and TRBJ2-5; D is unclear. Germline values: CDR1 SGHDN, CDR2 FVKESK. V lost 1 base to trimming and J lost 5 bases, with 2 bases between them. The CDR3 sequence is 11 residues long.

CDR3 in DNA: TGCAGCGTTGAAGTTTGGGCAGGCTATGGCTACACCTTC. Encoded protein: CSVEVWAGYGYTF. This sequence joins TRBV29-1 and TRBJ1-2; D is ambiguous. This CDR3 spans 13 amino acids. V lost 1 base and J lost 4, with 10 bases in between. Per the germline V gene, CDR1 is SQVTM and CDR2 is ANQGSEA.

The genes are TRBV5-6 and TRBJ2-6; D gene unclear. V was trimmed by 4 bases and J by 1 base, leaving 6 bases between them. The CDR3 has 14 amino acids. Germline loops: CDR1 SGHDT, CDR2 YYEEEE. CDR3 in DNA: TGTGCCAGCAGCACACCGTCTGGGGCCAACGTCCTGACTTTC. As protein: CASSTPSGANVLTF.

The V and J genes are TRBV2 and TRBJ1-2; 11 bases map to TRBD1. The V gene's germline CDR1 is SNHLY and CDR2 FYNNEI. The CDR3 contains 16 residues. V shed 2 bases and J 7 bases; nucleotides not matched to a gene: 9. The CDR3 bases are TGTGCCAGCAGTGAATGGACAGGGGGCGCGTTCGCTGGCTACACCTTC. It yields the protein CASSEWTGGAFAGYTF. Together with reference TRBV2 and TRBJ1-2, the CDR3 gives the full variable domain: EPEVTQTPSHQVTQMGQEVILRCVPISNHLYFYWYRQILGQKVEFLVSFYNNEISEKSEIFDDQFSVERPDGSNFTLKIRSTKLEDSAMYFCASSEWTGGAFAGYTFGSGTRLTVV.

This sequence joins TRBV5-1 and TRBJ2-7; tentative D call: TRBD1 (6 bases). Trimming shortened V by 0 bases and J by 6 bases, and 16 bases separated the two germline ends. The germline V gene encodes CDR1 SGHRS and CDR2 YFSETQ. There are 15 residues in the CDR3. The DNA of the CDR3 is TGCGCCAGCAGCTTGGGGACAGAGGTACCTTTCGAGCAGTACTTC. This codes for CASSLGTEVPFEQYF. Looking up the rest from reference TRBV5-1 and TRBJ2-7 gives the full variable domain: KAGVTQTPRYLIKTRGQQVTLSCSPISGHRSVSWYQQTPGQGLQFLFEYFSETQRNKGNFPGRFSGRQFSNSRSEMNVSTLELGDSALYLCASSLGTEVPFEQYFGPGTRLTVT.

This clone showed up just a few times. The V gene is TRBV10-3, the J gene TRBJ1-2; D ambiguous. This CDR3 is 13 amino acids long. Looked up from germline, CDR1 is ENHRY and CDR2 is SYGVKD. Trimming cost V 3 bases and J 1 base, with 6 bases left between them. CDR3: CAISEGRNYGYTF. CDR3 nucleotide sequence: TGTGCCATCAGTGAAGGTCGTAACTATGGCTACACCTTC.

This CDR3 is CSAAPQGHEAFF. The CDR3 DNA reads as TGCAGCGCCGCCCCCCAGGGGCATGAAGCTTTCTTT. V and J are TRBV29-1 and TRBJ1-1, with D tentatively TRBD1 (6 bases). This CDR3 is 12 amino acids long. Trimming stripped 7 bases from V and 7 bases from J, with 16 bases between. Germline lookup yields CDR1 SQVTM and CDR2 ANQGSEA.

This sequence joins TRBV15 and TRBJ1-5; tentatively, D is TRBD1 (5 bases). This CDR3 contains 16 residues. Germline V gene sequence: CDR1 LNHNV, CDR2 YYDKDF (reference sequence). Trimming shortened V by 4 bases and J by 6 bases, and 19 bases separated the two germline ends. The CDR3, as DNA: TGTGCCACCAGCATTGGCGGGACGGGCGGTTCTCAGCCCCAGCATTTT. It encodes CATSIGGTGGSQPQHF.